The rows below give T cell receptor beta chains drawn from one sample of a study of blood T cells in healthy people across ages. TCRdb re-called the 5' RACE reads through MiXCR, storing one row per CDR3 protein. Here the sample spans around 650,000 distinct CDR3 sequences, approximately 29% being singletons. The sample comprised blood. These receptor sequences come from a woman of 80 years or more in good health. CDR3s leave out the opening cysteine and the closing phenylalanine or tryptophan. Each record gives: V gene, CDR3 protein.

V: TRBV30
CDR3: AWTNSGNRREQF

V: TRBV5-1
CDR3: ASSLAQHNEQF

V: TRBV3-1
CDR3: ASSQDTGANTEAF

V: TRBV20-1
CDR3: SASTGTAGPGTNTDTQY

V: TRBV12-3/TRBV12-4
CDR3: ASSTGSSYNEQF

V: TRBV6-2/TRBV6-3
CDR3: ASSYRGYEQY

V: TRBV29-1
CDR3: SVDGGRTDTQY

V: TRBV29-1
CDR3: SVARTGTMNEQY

V: TRBV30
CDR3: AWSIPRAGGSLGEHY

V: TRBV2
CDR3: ASSRTTQY